This TCR beta chain originates from a study of blood T cell repertoires in COVID-19. Across the whole study: COVID-19 samples, acute and convalescent, were from the United States, Italy and Spain.

Participant ages covered about 18 to 89 years across 20 to 30 US areas. Each recovered donor of Cohort 3 presented with two negative PCRs, clearance, or symptom resolution. In the study's own analysis: Amplification with reference gene primers provided the estimates of nucleated cell counts. TCRdb's copy holds only in-frame clones and misses some; the assay was immunoSEQ multiplex PCR. V and J calls and clone size are copied from that table; D and trimming were computed from the DNA. The data show roughly 160,000 clones, with over 75% seen just once and approximately 10% held by the top ten. The ends were cut back, 0 bases at V and 4 bases at J, with 8 bases in the middle. The CDR3 sequence is 14 residues long. Germline V gene data show CDR1 as SGHTA and CDR2 as FQGTGA.

The sequencing input was PBMCs or T cells enriched from blood (not recorded which). The chain recombines TRBV7-3 with TRBJ2-3; D ambiguous. The clonotype comes from a man aged 50-60 years who had recovered from COVID-19. The CDR3 sequence: CASSLTARADTQYF. CDR3 coding DNA: TGTGCCAGCAGCTTAACTGCTCGGGCAGATACGCAGTATTTT.